This T cell receptor (beta chain) was identified during a study of cytomegalovirus exposure and HLA in healthy donors. PCR used 60 Vbeta primers and 13 Jbeta primers. Data came from immunoSEQ multiplex PCR; TCRdb stores just in-frame clones and leaves some out. The sample contains about 150,000 clones, under 80% of which appear only once. The germline CDR1 and CDR2 sequences are MGHDK and SYGVNS. The CDR3 is 12 residues long. Trimming took off 5 bases at V and 11 bases at J, with 15 bases between the two ends. On this clone: Its cognate antigen is unknown.

Points from the study as a whole: Previously analyzed data showed that most TCR beta V segments were productive at a frequency of about 90% or about 30%.

The TCR was taken from a woman between 45 and 60 years old in good health and CMV-seropositive. The V gene is TRBV25-1, the J gene TRBJ1-1, with a possible D match to TRBD1 (5 bases). The specimen was PBMCs. The CDR3: CASSPREQGAFF. DNA of the CDR3: TGTGCCAGCAGTCCCCGTGAGCAGGGCGCTTTCTTT. Drawing the rest from reference TRBV25-1 and TRBJ1-1, the complete variable domain is EADIYQTPRYLVIGTGKKITLECSQTMGHDKMYWYQQDPGMELHLIHYSYGVNSTEKGDLSSESTVSRIRTEHFPLTLESARPSHTSQYLCASSPREQGAFFGQGTRLTVV.